Sequencing of this T cell receptor beta chain was carried out in a study of T cells in Graves' hyperthyroidism and ophthalmopathy. This clonotype came up many times. Researchers took RNA transcripts and amplified the TCR beta CDR3 regions from them. First-round RT-PCR targeting the TCR CDR3 was performed with the HTBI primer set. TCRdb used MiXCR to reprocess the multiplex PCR reads, holding one entry per CDR3 protein. The repertoire has some 600,000 distinct CDR3 sequences, around 13% of them found once; the top ten carry roughly 5.5%. The CDR3 loop spans 14 amino acids. Germline CDR1 MNHEY, CDR2 SVGEGT. With 2 bases clipped from V and 6 bases from J, the junction kept 2 bases outside the gene matches.

The chain joins TRBV6-2 or TRBV6-3 to TRBJ2-7, with 12 nucleotides matching TRBD2. This clonotype originated in a woman aged 25 to 45 with Graves' hyperthyroidism that later progressed to Graves' ophthalmopathy. Sequencing used blood. The CDR3 DNA is TGTGCCAGCAGTTACCCGGGACTAGCGGGCGAGCAGTACTTC. As protein: CASSYPGLAGEQYF.